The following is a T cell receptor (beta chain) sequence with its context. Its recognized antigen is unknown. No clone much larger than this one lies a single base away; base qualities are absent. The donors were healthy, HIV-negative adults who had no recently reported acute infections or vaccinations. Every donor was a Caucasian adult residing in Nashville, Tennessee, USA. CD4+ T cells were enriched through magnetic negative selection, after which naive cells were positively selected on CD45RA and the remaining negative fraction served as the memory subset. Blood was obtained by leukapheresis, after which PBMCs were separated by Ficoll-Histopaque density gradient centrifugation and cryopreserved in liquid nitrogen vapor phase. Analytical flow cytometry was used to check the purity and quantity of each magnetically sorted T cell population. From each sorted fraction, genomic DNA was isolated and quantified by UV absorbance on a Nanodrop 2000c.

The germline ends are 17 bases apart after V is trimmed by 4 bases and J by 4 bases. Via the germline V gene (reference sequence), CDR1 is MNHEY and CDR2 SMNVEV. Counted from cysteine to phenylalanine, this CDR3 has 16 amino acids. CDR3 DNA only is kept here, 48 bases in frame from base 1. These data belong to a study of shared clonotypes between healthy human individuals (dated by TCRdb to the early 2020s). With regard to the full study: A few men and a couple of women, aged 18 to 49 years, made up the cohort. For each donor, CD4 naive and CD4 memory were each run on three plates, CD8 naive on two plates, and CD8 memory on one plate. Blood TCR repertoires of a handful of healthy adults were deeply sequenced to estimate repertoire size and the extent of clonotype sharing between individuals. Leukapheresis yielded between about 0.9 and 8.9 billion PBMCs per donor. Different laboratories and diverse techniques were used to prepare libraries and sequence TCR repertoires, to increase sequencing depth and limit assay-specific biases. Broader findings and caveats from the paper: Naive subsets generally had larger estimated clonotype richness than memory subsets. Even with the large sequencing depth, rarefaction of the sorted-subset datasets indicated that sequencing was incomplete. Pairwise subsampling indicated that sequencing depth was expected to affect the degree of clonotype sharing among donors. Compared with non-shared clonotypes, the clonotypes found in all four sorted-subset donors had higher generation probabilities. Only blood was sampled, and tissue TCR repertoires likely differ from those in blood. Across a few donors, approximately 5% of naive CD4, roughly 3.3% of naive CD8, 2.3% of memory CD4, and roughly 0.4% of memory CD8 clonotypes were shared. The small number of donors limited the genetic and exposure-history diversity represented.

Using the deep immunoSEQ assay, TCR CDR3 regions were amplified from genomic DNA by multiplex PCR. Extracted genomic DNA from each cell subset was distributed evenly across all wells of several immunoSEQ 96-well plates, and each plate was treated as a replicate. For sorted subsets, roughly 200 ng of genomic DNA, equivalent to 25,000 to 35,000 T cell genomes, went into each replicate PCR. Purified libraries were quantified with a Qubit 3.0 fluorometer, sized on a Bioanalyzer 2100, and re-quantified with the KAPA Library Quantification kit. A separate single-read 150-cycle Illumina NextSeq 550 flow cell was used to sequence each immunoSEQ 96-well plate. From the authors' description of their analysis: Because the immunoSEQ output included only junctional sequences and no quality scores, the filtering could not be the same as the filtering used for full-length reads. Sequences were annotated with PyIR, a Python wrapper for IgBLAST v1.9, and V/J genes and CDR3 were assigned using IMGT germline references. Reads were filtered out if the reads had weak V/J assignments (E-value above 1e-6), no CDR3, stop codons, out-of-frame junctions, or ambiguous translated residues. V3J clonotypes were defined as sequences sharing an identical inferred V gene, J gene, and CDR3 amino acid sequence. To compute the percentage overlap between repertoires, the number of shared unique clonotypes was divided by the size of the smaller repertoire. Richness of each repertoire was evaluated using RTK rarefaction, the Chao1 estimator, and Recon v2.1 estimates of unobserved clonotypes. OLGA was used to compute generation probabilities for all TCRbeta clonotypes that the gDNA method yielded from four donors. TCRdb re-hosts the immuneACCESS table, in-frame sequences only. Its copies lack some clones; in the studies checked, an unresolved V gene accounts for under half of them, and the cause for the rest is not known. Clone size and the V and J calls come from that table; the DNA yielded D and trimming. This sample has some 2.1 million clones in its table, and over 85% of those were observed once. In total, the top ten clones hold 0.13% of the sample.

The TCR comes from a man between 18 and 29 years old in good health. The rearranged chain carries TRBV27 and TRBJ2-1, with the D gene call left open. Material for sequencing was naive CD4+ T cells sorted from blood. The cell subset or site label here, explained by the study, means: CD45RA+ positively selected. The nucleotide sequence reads TGTGCCAGCAGTTGGTTGACCAAAAACCCTTACAATGAGCAGTTCTTC. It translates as CASSWLTKNPYNEQFF.